These T cell receptor beta chains were read from a single sample in a study. TCRdb called the RT-PCR reads again in MiXCR, with one record for every CDR3 protein. The sample comprises more than 550,000 distinct CDR3 sequences, 12% to 15% of which are singletons, and 3% to 4.5% rests with the top ten. The sequencing input was memory CD4+ T cells from blood. Receptors originate from a female donor in good health, serving as a healthy control. CDR3s leave out the opening cysteine and the closing phenylalanine or tryptophan. Some rows have no size entry. The others give once, few or many, or a class for an expanded clone.

>-|TRBV20-1|TRBJ2-7
SAREGQATYYEQY
>-|TRBV5-1|TRBJ2-1
ASSVTAGLAYNEQF
>many|TRBV5-1|TRBJ2-5
ASSLFSQGGETQY
>many|TRBV7-6|TRBJ1-1
ASSLAPTGGVAF
>few|TRBV5-1|TRBJ2-3
ASSLRTSGTNTDTQY
>many|TRBV12-3/TRBV12-4|TRBJ2-1
ASSPYDEQF
>many|TRBV6-5|TRBJ2-7
ASALRETSAYEQY
>few|TRBV24-1|TRBJ1-5
ATSDEWENQPQH
>-|TRBV3-1|TRBJ2-1
ASTAPGQEQF
>-|TRBV11-2|TRBJ2-5
ASSSKTGLRETQY
>many|TRBV5-1|TRBJ2-3
ASTSGAGPNTQY
>many|TRBV10-3|TRBJ2-5
ATRATGITDQETQY
>few|TRBV24-1|TRBJ2-3
ATSDPRSADTQY
>-|TRBV27|TRBJ2-7
ASSPWTGKSYEQY
>many|TRBV6-5|TRBJ2-7
ASSSAAGGSYEQY
>-|TRBV27|TRBJ2-2
ASGIWGQHGELF
>many|TRBV29-1|TRBJ2-1
SVEGTGGSYNEQF
>many|TRBV7-2|TRBJ2-7
ASSFRDGYYEQY
>few|TRBV28|TRBJ2-1
ASTGGSYNEQF
>-|TRBV5-1|TRBJ1-1
ASSFASGTLNTEAF
>many|TRBV29-1|TRBJ1-5
SVLVGGQPQH
>-|TRBV18|TRBJ1-2
ASSPLTLPQGDGYT
>few|TRBV10-3|TRBJ2-1
AISGTEGPYNEQF
>many|TRBV29-1|TRBJ2-3
SVERGTRTDTQY
>-|TRBV5-1|TRBJ2-5
ASSGPGGGTETQY
>-|TRBV27|TRBJ1-5
ASSLYGPNNKEYNQPQH